The rows below give T cell receptor beta chains drawn from one sample of a study of T cells expressing NK-cell markers. Reprocessing the 5' RACE reads, TCRdb reports a single entry for every CDR3 protein and omits DNA. The sample yields some 440,000 distinct CDR3 sequences, of which the top ten take up around 1.4%. Input material: blood T cells: a sorted CD56 or NKG2C T cell subset, CD4+ or CD8+ T cells, or bulk PBMC T cells (not recorded which). Receptors were obtained from a woman between 45 and 60 years old in good health. The CDR3 runs from the conserved cysteine through the conserved F or W.

J: TRBJ2-7; V: TRBV27; CDR3: CASSTRRTGEGSYEQYF
J: TRBJ2-2; V: TRBV7-8; CDR3: CASSLVPLAVNTGELFF
J: TRBJ2-3; V: TRBV24-1; CDR3: CATSAGGVGTDTQYF
J: TRBJ2-7; V: TRBV6-5; CDR3: CASRPTGSNYEQYF
J: TRBJ2-5; V: TRBV4-1; CDR3: CASSQDPPGLLQETQYF
J: TRBJ2-5; V: TRBV20-1; CDR3: CSARGREGVETQYF
J: TRBJ1-2; V: TRBV2; CDR3: CASSRDRDPGYTF
J: TRBJ2-1; V: TRBV20-1; CDR3: CSAQGPLLGTEQFF
J: TRBJ1-5; V: TRBV6-6; CDR3: CASSLRMGSYSNQPQHF
J: TRBJ1-1; V: TRBV29-1; CDR3: CSVWDRVLSEAFF
J: TRBJ1-1; V: TRBV29-1; CDR3: CSVWNRADTEAFF
J: TRBJ2-5; V: TRBV12-3/TRBV12-4; CDR3: CASAVSETQYF
J: TRBJ2-5; V: TRBV24-1; CDR3: CATSDDRRGVETQYF
J: TRBJ2-5; V: TRBV5-8; CDR3: CASSTGTGKVVETQYF
J: TRBJ1-3; V: TRBV15; CDR3: CATSRDSGHGNTIYF
J: TRBJ1-1; V: TRBV12-3/TRBV12-4; CDR3: CASSPGTRKAFF
J: TRBJ2-6; V: TRBV10-3; CDR3: CAISEPQGSSGANVLTF
J: TRBJ1-1; V: TRBV11-1; CDR3: CASSRNRGDTEAFF
J: TRBJ1-2; V: TRBV20-1; CDR3: CSARRTEDYGYTF
J: TRBJ2-3; V: TRBV16; CDR3: CASTGQGIPDTQYF
J: TRBJ2-5; V: TRBV15; CDR3: CATSTTTEETQYF
J: TRBJ1-2; V: TRBV24-1; CDR3: CATSDSPTGAGYTF
J: TRBJ1-6; V: TRBV28; CDR3: CASRRGYNSPLHF
J: TRBJ2-1; V: TRBV3-1; CDR3: CASSQNRVSNEQFF
J: TRBJ2-1; V: TRBV18; CDR3: CASSPTRVAGGNNEQFF
J: TRBJ2-2; V: TRBV7-9; CDR3: CASSNRGTGELFF
J: TRBJ2-3; V: TRBV11-2; CDR3: CASSLDSANFAGNTQYF
J: TRBJ2-5; V: TRBV27; CDR3: CASSRDRRYQETQYF
J: TRBJ2-3; V: TRBV21-1; CDR3: CAGEREADTQYF
J: TRBJ2-1; V: TRBV20-1; CDR3: CSARAPLAGGNEQFF
J: TRBJ2-1; V: TRBV20-1; CDR3: CSARAASLSSYNEQFF
J: TRBJ2-3; V: TRBV5-1; CDR3: CASSITSGWDTQYF
J: TRBJ1-1; V: TRBV19; CDR3: CASSIDRGNTEAFF
J: TRBJ2-2; V: TRBV27; CDR3: CASFRQGRANTGELFF
J: TRBJ2-6; V: TRBV5-1; CDR3: CASSLSGANVLTF
J: TRBJ2-1; V: TRBV5-1; CDR3: CASSFYSGSFYNEQFF
J: TRBJ2-2; V: TRBV5-6; CDR3: CASRTNWGTGELFF
J: TRBJ2-5; V: TRBV4-2; CDR3: CASSQGLLAGGQETQYF